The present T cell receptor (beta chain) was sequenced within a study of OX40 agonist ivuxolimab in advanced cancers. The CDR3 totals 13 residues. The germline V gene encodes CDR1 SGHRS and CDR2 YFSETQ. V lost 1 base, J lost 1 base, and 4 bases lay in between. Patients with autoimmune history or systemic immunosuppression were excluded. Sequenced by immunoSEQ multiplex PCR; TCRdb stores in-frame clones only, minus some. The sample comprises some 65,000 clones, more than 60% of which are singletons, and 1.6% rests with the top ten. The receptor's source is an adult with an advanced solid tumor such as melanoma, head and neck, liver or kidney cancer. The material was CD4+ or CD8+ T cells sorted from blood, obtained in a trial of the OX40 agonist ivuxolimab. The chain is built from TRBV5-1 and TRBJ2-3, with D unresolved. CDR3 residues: CASSLYRTDTQYF. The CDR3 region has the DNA TGCGCCAGCAGCTTGTACCGCACAGATACGCAGTATTTT. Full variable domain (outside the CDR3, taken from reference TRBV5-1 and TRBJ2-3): KAGVTQTPRYLIKTRGQQVTLSCSPISGHRSVSWYQQTPGQGLQFLFEYFSETQRNKGNFPGRFSGRQFSNSRSEMNVSTLELGDSALYLCASSLYRTDTQYFGPGTRLTVL.